This T cell receptor (beta chain) was profiled in a study of cytomegalovirus exposure and HLA in healthy donors (dated by TCRdb to between 2016 and 2019). Study-level background: An earlier analysis of around 600 of the donors reported 250 to 300 Gb of sequence data and around 120 million unique TCR beta sequences from about 180 million T cells. An early release covering 550 to 650 HLA-typed donors comprised approximately 300 gigabases of sequencing data and roughly 86 million unique TCR sequences. Among the approximately 420 genotyped donors, around 81% belonged to the genetic ancestry cluster associated with self-reported Caucasian donors. The study aimed to test whether signatures of past pathogen exposure could be identified by cataloging public T cell receptors. The study profiled the T cell repertoires of hundreds of subjects by immunosequencing and related them to cytomegalovirus serostatus. Besides the first cohort of roughly 640 subjects, a separate validation cohort made up of 120 different subjects was used. To predict cytomegalovirus infection status, the study combined high-throughput TCR immunosequencing, statistical association of individual TCRs with disease status, and machine learning. To study patterns of TCR occurrence, a later analysis re-analyzed previously published TCR beta repertoires from around 670 donors and added high-resolution HLA genotyping. Rather than drawing on any new phenotypic data, the later analysis identified candidate immune exposures from TCR beta sequences and the way those sequences occurred across donors. In an earlier analysis of about 590 of the donors, high-throughput TCR beta sequencing was used to judge whether each TCR beta V gene segment behaved as functional or pseudogenic. Donor age, sex, ethnicity and CMV serostatus were compiled together with the repertoire data. A later genetic analysis used genome-wide SNP genotypes for about 65% of the 666 donors, treating that subset as a discovery cohort. Every repertoire in the discovery cohort had been generated on one and the same sequencing platform. Class I and class II HLA loci were covered by the typing at four-digit resolution. Typing coverage differed by locus: A, B, C, DRB1 and DQB1 were typed in roughly 629-640 donors, DQA1 in 500 to 550, DPA1 in around 580, and DPB1 in 400 to 480. Because of strong linkage in the cohort, roughly five DR-DQ haplotypes were treated as single units for association and clustering. Among over 350 genotyped donors of the cohort, an average of approximately 230,000 unique TCR beta nucleotide sequences were sequenced per donor, roughly 18% of them non-productive.

Regarding this clone: It has no known antigen specificity. No base-level quality is on record; no much larger clone is a single base apart.

The research as a whole found: A cluster of highly shared sequence variants was judged likely to be a technical artifact of the sequencing pipeline. In vitro tests confirmed that a few of the cytomegalovirus-associated TCR beta chains recognize cytomegalovirus antigens. In the study, approximately 160 TCR beta chains were listed as associated with cytomegalovirus. Assigning TCR associations to individual alleles was difficult when HLA alleles, especially DR and DQ, strongly co-occurred. The authors suggested that the approach could potentially be extended to other disease states and immunological phenotypes. In a later genetic analysis, fewer N-insertions in productive TCRs were reported among donors in an Asian-associated ancestry cluster than the approximately 710-donor mean. V-gene and J-gene trimming of TCR beta chains was associated with a missense DCLRE1C variant in a later genetic analysis, and the association was replicated in an independent cohort. A later analysis found that most CMV-associated TCR beta chains appeared HLA-restricted, with HLA associations seemingly driven largely by CMV exposure. CMV serostatus was the only immune exposure information available for the cohort. In a later analysis, the rate of TCR association differed among HLA loci, with DRB1 alleles having the most associated TCRs and HLA-C alleles having the fewest. In an earlier analysis of more than 500 of the donors, most TCR beta V segments appeared in productive rearrangements about 90% or about 30% of the time, broadly matching IMGT annotations. A later analysis associated 16,951 TCR beta sequences with specific HLA alleles at a false discovery rate of 0.05. In this cohort, only TCR beta chains were sequenced, and detectable features were limited by the absence of alpha or paired-chain data. Presence/absence analyses assumed roughly uniform sequencing depth across donors, an assumption that may not hold. Because HLA typing was unavailable for some donors at each locus, only the typed subset was used in association tests. Because counts were too low, approximately 15 rarely observed V segments, including chromosome 9 orphons, were excluded from the earlier analysis of around 590 of the donors. Most TCR sequences were observed very rarely across donors, whereas some public TCRs were present in many individuals. Several of the top co-occurrence clusters appeared to be linked to parvovirus B19, influenza, CMV and Epstein-Barr virus, according to a later analysis. Correlated functional status among segregating V segments might reflect linkage disequilibrium, but an unknown experimental factor could not be ruled out. A further reported finding was that TCR beta sequences accurately predicted the HLA-A and HLA-B alleles for most subjects in the first cohort. A later analysis found that HLA-associated TCR beta chains were more clonally expanded and had lower generation probabilities than equally common non-associated chains. The classifier was reported to diagnose cytomegalovirus status with high specificity and sensitivity in both the original and validation cohorts.

The cohort consisted of 650 to 700 healthy bone marrow donors. At the time of sampling, all cohort members were nominally healthy, though unrecorded immune exposures were likely present. The donor tested CMV seropositive, placing the donor among the 289 seropositive members of the cohort. Each donor provided a peripheral blood sample, and peripheral blood mononuclear cells were used for TCR beta sequencing. The Qiagen DNeasy Blood Extraction Kit was used to extract genomic DNA from the blood cell samples. Libraries were constructed by the immunoSEQ multiplex PCR assay. The multiplex PCR relied on a mix of 60 forward primers for TCR Vbeta segments and 13 reverse primers for TCR Jbeta segments. A multiplex PCR assay on genomic DNA amplified the CDR3 region of rearranged TCR beta genes. Amplified TCR beta libraries were sequenced as 87-base-pair reads on the Illumina HiSeq System. The paper's data handling went like this. A later analysis tallied about 77 million unique TCR beta chains across the 600 to 700 repertoires, and approximately 9.9 million of those chains were shared by two or more donors. A nearest-neighbor algorithm error-corrected the raw reads and collapsed the reads into unique sequences, merging closely related sequences to remove PCR and sequencing errors. V, D and J gene segments were assigned by aligning CDR3 sequences to IMGT reference sequences. For a sequence to be retained, a match of at least six nucleotides was required to both a V gene segment and a J gene segment. Rearrangements were classified as productive when the CDR3 lacked stop codons and remained in frame with V and J, and all other rearrangements were classified as non-productive. Following IMGT convention, CDR3 was defined as the stretch from the second conserved V-encoded cysteine up to the conserved J-encoded phenylalanine. Sequences without an unambiguous match to a single V gene segment were excluded from the earlier analysis of several hundred of the donors. In an earlier analysis of 587 of the donors, V segments were called functional above 56.7% productive rearrangements and were called segregating when the between-donor standard deviation exceeded 5%. A statistical classification framework was built to diagnose cytomegalovirus status from the catalog of TCR beta chain sequences. V and J gene assignment, in a later analysis, came from comparing TCR nucleotide sequences with IMGT/GENE-DB human TR gene sequences. A later analysis assigned CDR3 sequences and most-parsimonious VDJ recombination scenarios with the TCRdist pipeline. In a later analysis, each TCR beta chain was defined by its CDR3 amino acid sequence together with its V-gene family, and reads without a unique V-gene family were excluded. As a way to deal with suspected cross-contamination and a sequencing artifact, a later analysis dropped more than 500 nucleotide sequences that were highly shared and had low generation probability. A later analysis calculated a clonal expansion index for each public chain from normalized within-repertoire ranks of inferred template counts. In a later analysis, generation probabilities were computed using a VDJ recombination model fitted to out-of-frame rearrangements, and the results were checked against IGoR. A later analysis scored TCR-TCR, TCR-HLA and TCR-CMV co-occurrence with hypergeometric tests, applying a repertoire-size bias correction to TCR pairs. To estimate false discovery rates, a later analysis permuted the HLA or CMV assignments 20 times. A later analysis grouped co-occurring TCRs with DBSCAN, adding TCRdist sequence similarity when clustering within HLA-allele-positive subsets. Repertoires with fewer than 30,000 or more than 120,000 public chains were left out of co-occurrence clustering, as were five repertoires with anomalous nucleotide sharing. TCRdb retrieved this table from immuneACCESS and kept in-frame rearrangements only. Not all clones are present; in checked studies, unresolved V genes account for under half, and no reason is known for the remainder. V, J and clone size are taken as reported in that table, and D and trimming were inferred from the DNA itself. The sample table holds 100,000 to 150,000 clones, of which around 71% were seen once. The top ten hold roughly 2.7% of the sample.

Sequencing input: PBMCs. The TCR was taken from a woman aged 60-70 years in good health and CMV-seropositive.

CDR3 region: CASGLGQSEAFF. The nucleotide sequence reads TGTGCTAGTGGTTTAGGACAGTCTGAAGCTTTCTTT. This chain joins TRBV12-5 to TRBJ1-1, and possibly TRBD1, on 6 matching bases. The CDR3 holds 12 amino acids from the cysteine to the phenylalanine. The DNA shown is the 36-base CDR3, in frame from base 1. The V end loses 3 bases and the J end loses 6 bases, and a stretch of 8 bases separates them. Reading the germline V gene gives CDR1 LGHNT and CDR2 FRNRAP. Supplemented by the reference TRBV12-5 and TRBJ1-1 proteins around the CDR3, the complete variable domain is DARVTQTPRHKVTEMGQEVTMRCQPILGHNTVFWYRQTMMQGLELLAYFRNRAPLDDSGMPKDRFSAEMPDATLATLKIQPSEPRDSAVYFCASGLGQSEAFFGQGTRLTVV.